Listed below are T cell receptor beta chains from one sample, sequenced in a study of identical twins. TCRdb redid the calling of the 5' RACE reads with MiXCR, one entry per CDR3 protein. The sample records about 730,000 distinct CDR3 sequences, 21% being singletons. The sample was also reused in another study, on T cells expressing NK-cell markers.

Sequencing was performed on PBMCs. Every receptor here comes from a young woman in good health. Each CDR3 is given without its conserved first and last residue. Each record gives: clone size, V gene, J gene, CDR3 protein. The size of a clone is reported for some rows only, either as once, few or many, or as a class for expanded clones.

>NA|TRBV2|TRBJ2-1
ASSEWQANNEQF
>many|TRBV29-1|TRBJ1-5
SVVGAQGGPQH
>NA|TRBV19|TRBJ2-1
ASSIVGVAEQF
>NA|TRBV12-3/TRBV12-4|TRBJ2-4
ASGNRGPTREAKNIQY
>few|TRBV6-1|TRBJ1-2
ASSETHRSPVGYT
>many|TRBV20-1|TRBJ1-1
SAREAVGHTEAF
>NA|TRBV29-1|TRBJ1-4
SVEGQGYEKLF
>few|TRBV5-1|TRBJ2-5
ASSLEVSGEGTQY
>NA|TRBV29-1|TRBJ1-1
SVPHQQGTAF
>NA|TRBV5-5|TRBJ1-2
ASSLGRGRNYGYT
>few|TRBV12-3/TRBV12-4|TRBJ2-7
ASSLEVRGPSYEQY
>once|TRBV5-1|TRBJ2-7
ASSLAGDWEEQY
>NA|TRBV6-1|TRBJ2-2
ASRTPGAGELF
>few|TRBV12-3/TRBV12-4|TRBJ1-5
ASSLRHENQPQH
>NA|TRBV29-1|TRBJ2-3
SVFEGTQDTQY
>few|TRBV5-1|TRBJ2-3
ASSFSGGVDTQY
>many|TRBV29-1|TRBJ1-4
SARQSDTQWEKLF
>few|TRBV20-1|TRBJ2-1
SARHGGEVPYNEQF
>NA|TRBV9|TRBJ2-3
ASSVVSASGTDTQY
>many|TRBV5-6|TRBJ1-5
ASSLGRWEPQH
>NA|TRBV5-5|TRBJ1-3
ASSLAWGSGNTIY
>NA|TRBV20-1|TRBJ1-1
SARENSYTEAF
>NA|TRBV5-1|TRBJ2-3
ASSLALSGSDTDTQY
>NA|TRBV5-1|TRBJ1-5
ASSDRGPEPQH
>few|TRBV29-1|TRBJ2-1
SVDLGQGINEQF
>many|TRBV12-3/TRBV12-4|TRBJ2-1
ASSGGAEQF
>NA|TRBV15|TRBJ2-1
ATSRESGIYNEQF
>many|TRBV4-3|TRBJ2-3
ASSQGRADTDTQY
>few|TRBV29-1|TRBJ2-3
SVAGGYADTQY
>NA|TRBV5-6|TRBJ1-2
ASSFLMGGYGYT
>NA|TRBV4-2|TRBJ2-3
ASSLGTSWGDVGDTQY
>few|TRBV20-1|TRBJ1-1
SARGLGDTEAF
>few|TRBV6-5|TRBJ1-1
ASSYGPTEAF
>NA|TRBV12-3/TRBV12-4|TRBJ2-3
ASGRVNTQY
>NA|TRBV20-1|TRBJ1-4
SAYPSGEEKLF
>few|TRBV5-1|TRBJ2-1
ASSSLSGSGDEQF
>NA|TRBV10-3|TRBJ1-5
AISEFFMHQGSNQPQH
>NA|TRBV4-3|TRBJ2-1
ASSQDRTSGTTYNEQF
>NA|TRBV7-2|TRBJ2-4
ASSYGGSGLAKTIQY
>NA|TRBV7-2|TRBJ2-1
ASSLPWDSNEQF
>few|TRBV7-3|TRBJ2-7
ASSLRGGRQYEQY
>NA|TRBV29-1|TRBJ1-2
SVEGSYGYT
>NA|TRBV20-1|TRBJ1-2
SARRRGGGVYGYT
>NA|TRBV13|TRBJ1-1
ASSFGASTEAF
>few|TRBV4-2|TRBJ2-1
ASSPMGGGSYNEQF
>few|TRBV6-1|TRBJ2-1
ASTAGGGRFNEQF
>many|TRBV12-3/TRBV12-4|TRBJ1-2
ASINSPNYGYT
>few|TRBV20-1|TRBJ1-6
SARIGRDSPLH
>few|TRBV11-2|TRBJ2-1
ASSSGGAINEQF
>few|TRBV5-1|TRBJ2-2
ASSWGQYTGELF
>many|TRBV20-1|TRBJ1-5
SARDGGDQPQH
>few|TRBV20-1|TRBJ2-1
SARGLAAPEQF
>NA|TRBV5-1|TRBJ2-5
ASRPQVRETQY
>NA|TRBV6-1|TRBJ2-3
ASSRSLVLSTDTQY
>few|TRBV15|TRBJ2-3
ATLGLAGTDTQY